Listed below are T cell receptor beta chains from one sample, sequenced in a study of PD-1 blockade in classical Hodgkin lymphoma. The repertoire was sequenced with immunoSEQ multiplex PCR; TCRdb's copy has only in-frame clones and lacks some. The profile covers about 15,000 clones, with 65% to 85% appearing a single time and roughly 1.8% taken by the ten largest. This specimen consisted of CD4+ T cells from blood, obtained before the fourth cycle of nivolumab. The receptor source for this set is a human donor with classical Hodgkin lymphoma. Both conserved end residues are part of each CDR3. A D gene is named only where the DNA matches it firmly. The listing skips clone size in some rows; elsewhere it reads once, few, many or a size class.

j_call v_call d_call clone_size cdr3_aa cdr3_nt
TRBJ1-2 TRBV4-1 TRBD1 . CASSQEQPGGGGYTF TGCGCCAGCAGCCAGGAACAGCCAGGGGGGGGAGGCTACACCTTC
TRBJ1-1 TRBV6-1 . . CASTPIGYTEAFF TGTGCCAGCACTCCAATAGGGTACACTGAAGCTTTCTTT
TRBJ2-3 TRBV5-5 TRBD2 . CASSLGGGSNTQYF TGTGCCAGCAGCTTAGGTGGCGGGAGTAATACGCAGTATTTT
TRBJ2-1 TRBV5-1 TRBD2 . CASSFGDLYGAGAYNEQFF TGCGCCAGCAGCTTTGGGGACCTCTACGGGGCGGGAGCCTACAATGAGCAGTTCTTC
TRBJ2-7 TRBV6-6 TRBD1 once CASSKGQGSSYEQYF TGTGCCAGCAGTAAGGGACAGGGGAGCTCCTACGAGCAGTACTTC
TRBJ2-7 TRBV6-1 . . CAIGDWVWPYEQYF TGTGCCATAGGGGATTGGGTGTGGCCCTACGAGCAGTACTTC
TRBJ1-2 TRBV7-9 TRBD1 few CASRGGTGRYGYTF TGTGCCAGCAGGGGCGGGACAGGGCGGTATGGCTACACCTTC
TRBJ1-1 TRBV14 . . CASSHRLISSGEAFF TGTGCCAGCAGCCACCGTTTAATAAGTTCGGGTGAAGCTTTCTTT
TRBJ2-7 TRBV7-8 TRBD1 . CASSLDRGRSYEQYF TGTGCCAGCAGCTTAGACAGGGGCCGGTCCTACGAGCAGTACTTC
TRBJ1-2 TRBV19 . . CASTRDMDYGYTF TGTGCCAGTACTCGGGACATGGATTATGGCTACACCTTC
TRBJ1-1 TRBV11-2 TRBD1 few CASRRGQANTEAFF TGTGCCAGCAGACGAGGACAGGCGAACACTGAAGCTTTCTTT
TRBJ2-7 TRBV4-1 TRBD2 . CASSQMNLAGSYEQYF TGCGCCAGCAGCCAAATGAATCTAGCGGGATCCTACGAGCAGTACTTC
TRBJ2-4 TRBV7-2 . . CASSFRGADIQYF TGTGCCAGCAGCTTCCGGGGGGCCGACATTCAGTACTTC
TRBJ1-2 TRBV27 . . CASSLYPIGGDYGYTF TGTGCCAGCAGTTTATACCCGATAGGGGGGGACTATGGCTACACCTTC
TRBJ2-2 TRBV11-3 . few CASSSVGEITGELFF TGTGCCAGCAGCTCAGTGGGAGAAATCACCGGGGAGCTGTTTTTT
TRBJ1-2 TRBV5-5 . . CASSLVGSQTNGYTF TGTGCCAGCAGCTTGGTCGGCAGCCAAACGAATGGCTACACCTTC
TRBJ2-7 TRBV7-6 . . CASSLLASYEQYF TGTGCCAGCAGCTTATTAGCTTCCTACGAGCAGTACTTC
TRBJ1-5 TRBV6-5 . few CASRSGANNQPQHF TGTGCCAGCAGATCAGGGGCGAACAATCAGCCCCAGCATTTT
TRBJ1-3 TRBV6-6 . . CASKTGNSGNTIYF TGTGCCAGTAAAACAGGGAACTCTGGAAACACCATATATTTT
TRBJ2-1 TRBV14 TRBD2 few CASSPHLAGAGEQFF TGTGCCAGCAGCCCGCACTTAGCGGGAGCTGGAGAGCAGTTCTTC
TRBJ1-4 TRBV15 . . CATRREQATNEKLFF TGTGCCACCAGAAGAGAACAGGCAACTAATGAAAAACTGTTTTTT
TRBJ2-2 TRBV5-5 . . CASSFRGGNTGELFF TGTGCCAGCAGCTTCCGGGGAGGGAACACCGGGGAGCTGTTTTTT
TRBJ2-7 TRBV15 . . CATSRSTTGSHEQYF TGTGCCACCAGCAGATCCACAACAGGGTCCCACGAGCAGTACTTC
TRBJ2-3 TRBV7-9 . . CASSLVAAHPSSTDTQYF TGTGCCAGCAGCTTAGTCGCGGCCCATCCCTCTAGCACAGATACGCAGTATTTT
TRBJ2-3 TRBV5-6 TRBD1 once CASSLAGRTGADTQYF TGTGCCAGCAGCTTGGCGGGACGGACAGGAGCAGATACGCAGTATTTT
TRBJ1-4 TRBV28 TRBD1 once CASSLAGTGEREKLFF TGTGCCAGCAGTTTAGCCGGGACAGGGGAACGAGAAAAACTGTTTTTT
TRBJ2-5 TRBV7-6 . . CASSLVGGTAQETQYF TGTGCCAGCAGCTTAGTAGGCGGGACCGCCCAAGAGACCCAGTACTTC
TRBJ2-7 TRBV5-1 TRBD2 . CASSLWTSVFYEQYF TGCGCCAGCAGCTTGTGGACTAGCGTTTTTTACGAGCAGTACTTC
TRBJ2-7 TRBV19 . . CASSIPKGEAHEQYF TGTGCCAGTAGTATCCCTAAAGGGGAGGCCCACGAGCAGTACTTC
TRBJ1-5 TRBV5-1 . . CASSEDGLNQPQHF TGCGCCAGCAGCGAGGACGGCCTCAATCAGCCCCAGCATTTT
TRBJ1-4 TRBV7-2 . . CASSLGSAVGKLFF TGTGCCAGCAGCTTAGGCAGCGCGGTGGGGAAACTGTTTTTT
TRBJ2-1 TRBV2 TRBD2 . CASNGGGGYNEQFF TGTGCCAGCAACGGGGGGGGCGGCTACAATGAGCAGTTCTTC
TRBJ1-3 TRBV5-1 . . CASSLAAGQASGNTIYF TGCGCCAGCAGCTTGGCCGCGGGCCAAGCCTCTGGAAACACCATATATTTT
TRBJ2-3 TRBV6-1 TRBD2 . CASSERLGGLAATTDTQYF TGTGCCAGCAGTGAACGGTTGGGGGGACTAGCGGCTACCACAGATACGCAGTATTTT
TRBJ2-3 TRBV27 TRBD2 few CASSLVRSSGRALTQYF TGTGCCAGCAGTTTAGTGAGGTCTAGCGGGAGGGCCCTTACGCAGTATTTT
TRBJ1-2 TRBV6-1 . once CASSSDGYGYTF TGTGCCAGCAGTTCAGACGGCTATGGCTACACCTTC
TRBJ1-5 TRBV5-1 . . CASSSGSGDQPQHF TGCGCCAGCAGCTCGGGCTCGGGAGATCAGCCCCAGCATTTT
TRBJ2-5 TRBV10-3 . . CAIRGGVSGTQYF TGTGCCATCAGGGGCGGCGTTAGCGGGACCCAGTACTTC
TRBJ1-1 TRBV9 . few CASSVDIRMNTEAFF TGTGCCAGCAGCGTCGACATACGTATGAACACTGAAGCTTTCTTT
TRBJ2-7 TRBV11-2 TRBD2 . CASSLAGGGEQYF TGTGCCAGCAGCTTGGCGGGAGGCGGCGAGCAGTACTTC
TRBJ1-1 TRBV29-1 . . CSARVNTEAFF TGCAGCGCCCGGGTAAACACTGAAGCTTTCTTT
TRBJ2-7 TRBV27 . once CASSFRGQPYEQYF TGTGCCAGCAGTTTCCGTGGTCAACCATACGAGCAGTACTTC
TRBJ2-2 TRBV5-4 . . CASSLEAANTGELFF TGTGCCAGCAGCTTAGAAGCTGCTAACACCGGGGAGCTGTTTTTT
TRBJ2-1 TRBV28 TRBD2 few CAAGVSSYNEQFF TGTGCCGCGGGGGTAAGCTCCTACAATGAGCAGTTCTTC
TRBJ1-5 TRBV28 TRBD1 . CASSNRGTQPQHF TGTGCCAGCAGTAACAGGGGGACTCAGCCCCAGCATTTT
TRBJ2-1 TRBV6-5 . few CASSATPSSYNEQFF TGTGCCAGCAGTGCGACTCCGAGCTCCTACAATGAGCAGTTCTTC
TRBJ2-3 TRBV19 . . CASSSQSDTQYF TGTGCCAGTAGTTCTCAGTCGGATACGCAGTATTTT
TRBJ2-5 TRBV14 TRBD2 . CASRGLAGPQETQYF TGTGCCAGCAGAGGACTAGCGGGGCCACAAGAGACCCAGTACTTC
TRBJ1-2 TRBV5-1 . . CASSLDRTYGYTF TGCGCCAGCAGCTTGGACAGGACCTATGGCTACACCTTC
TRBJ2-1 TRBV2 TRBD2 . CASSDQLAGGIDEQFF TGTGCCAGCAGCGACCAACTAGCGGGAGGTATAGATGAGCAGTTCTTC
TRBJ2-3 TRBV6-1 . . CASSEFGVYTQYF TGTGCCAGCAGTGAGTTCGGGGTGTATACGCAGTATTTT
TRBJ2-7 TRBV29-1 . . CSVEGVGYEQYF TGCAGCGTTGAAGGGGTAGGCTACGAGCAGTACTTC
TRBJ2-3 TRBV29-1 TRBD1 . CSADRGHDTQYF TGCAGCGCCGACAGGGGGCATGATACGCAGTATTTT
TRBJ2-7 TRBV18 . . CASSPRLGYEQYF TGTGCCAGCTCACCAAGACTAGGCTACGAGCAGTACTTC